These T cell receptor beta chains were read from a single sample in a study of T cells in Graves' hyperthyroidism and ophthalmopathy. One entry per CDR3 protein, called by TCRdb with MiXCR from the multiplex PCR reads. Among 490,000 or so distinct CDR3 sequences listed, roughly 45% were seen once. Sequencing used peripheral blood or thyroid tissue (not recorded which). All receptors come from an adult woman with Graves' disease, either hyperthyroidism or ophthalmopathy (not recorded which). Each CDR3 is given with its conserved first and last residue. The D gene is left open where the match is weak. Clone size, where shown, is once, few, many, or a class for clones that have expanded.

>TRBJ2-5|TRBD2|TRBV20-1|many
CSARDIASGGGETQYF
TGCAGTGCTAGAGATATCGCTAGCGGAGGAGGGGAGACCCAGTACTTC
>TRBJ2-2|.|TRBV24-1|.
CATSYTLGTANTGELFF
TGTGCCACCAGTTATACCCTCGGGACCGCGAACACCGGGGAGCTGTTTTTT
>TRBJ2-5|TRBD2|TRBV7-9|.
CASSHIPGTRFETQYF
TGTGCCAGCAGCCATATCCCCGGGACTAGGTTCGAGACCCAGTACTTC
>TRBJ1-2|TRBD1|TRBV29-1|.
CSAESTQGARGYTF
TGCAGCGCCGAATCGACACAGGGGGCGAGGGGCTACACCTTC
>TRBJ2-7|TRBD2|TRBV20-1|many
CSASRGLAGPSPYEQYF
TGCAGTGCTAGTCGGGGTCTAGCGGGACCGTCCCCCTACGAGCAGTACTTC
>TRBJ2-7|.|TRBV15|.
CATSEQATYEQYF
TGTGCCACCAGCGAACAGGCAACCTACGAGCAGTACTTC
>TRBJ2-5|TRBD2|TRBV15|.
CASSTSGRLGETQYF
TGTGCCAGCTCGACTAGCGGGAGACTCGGAGAGACCCAGTACTTC
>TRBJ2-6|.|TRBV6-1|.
CASRYSKGVSGANVLTF
TGTGCCAGTCGTTACTCGAAGGGTGTCTCTGGGGCCAACGTCCTGACTTTC
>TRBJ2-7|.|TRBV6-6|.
CASRNRQGDYEQYF
TGTGCCAGCAGGAACAGGCAGGGAGACTACGAGCAGTACTTC
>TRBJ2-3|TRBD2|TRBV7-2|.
CASKRVAGSTDTQYF
TGTGCCAGCAAGCGAGTAGCGGGAAGCACAGATACGCAGTATTTT
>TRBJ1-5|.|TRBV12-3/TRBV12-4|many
CASRDEGYQPQHF
TGTGCCAGCAGGGACGAGGGGTATCAGCCCCAGCATTTT
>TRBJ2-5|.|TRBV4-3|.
CASSQDPGVGQETQYF
TGCGCCAGCAGCCAAGATCCTGGGGTTGGACAAGAGACCCAGTACTTC
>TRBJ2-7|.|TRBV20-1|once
CSAGEFAYEQYF
TGCAGTGCTGGAGAATTTGCCTACGAGCAGTACTTC
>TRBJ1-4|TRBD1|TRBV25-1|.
CASRGTRGNNEKLFF
TGTGCCAGCAGAGGGACCAGGGGGAACAATGAAAAACTGTTTTTT
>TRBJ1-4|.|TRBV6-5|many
CASRGSNEKLFF
TGTGCCAGCAGGGGCTCTAATGAAAAACTGTTTTTT
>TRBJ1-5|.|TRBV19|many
CASRDRSNQPQHF
TGTGCCAGTAGGGACAGAAGCAATCAGCCCCAGCATTTT
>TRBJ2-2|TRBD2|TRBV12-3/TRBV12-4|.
CASSLGLWTSPDSNTGELFF
TGTGCCAGCAGTTTAGGGCTTTGGACTAGCCCAGACTCCAACACCGGGGAGCTGTTTTTT
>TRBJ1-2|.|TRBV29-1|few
CSVSDSDGYTF
TGCAGCGTCTCGGACAGTGATGGCTACACCTTC
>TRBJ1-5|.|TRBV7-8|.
CACSVGENRNQPQHF
TGTGCCTGCAGCGTTGGGGAGAATCGCAATCAGCCCCAGCATTTT
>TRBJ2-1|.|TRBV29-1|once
CSVESGSPYNEQFF
TGCAGCGTTGAATCCGGGTCTCCCTACAATGAGCAGTTCTTC
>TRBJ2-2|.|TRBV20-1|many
CSARRDSAGELFF
TGCAGTGCTAGGAGGGACTCAGCCGGGGAGCTGTTTTTT
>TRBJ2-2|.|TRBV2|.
CASSERRRGELFF
TGTGCCAGCAGTGAAAGGCGCCGCGGGGAGCTGTTTTTT
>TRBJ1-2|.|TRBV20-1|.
CSAKSLAETF
TGCAGTGCTAAGAGTCTAGCGGAGACCTTC
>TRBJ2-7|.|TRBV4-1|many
CASSQAGASDVGQYF
TGCGCCAGCAGCCAAGCGGGGGCATCCGACGTGGGGCAGTACTTC
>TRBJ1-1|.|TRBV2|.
CASSVVWRDTEAFF
TGTGCCAGCAGTGTCGTGTGGAGGGACACTGAAGCTTTCTTT
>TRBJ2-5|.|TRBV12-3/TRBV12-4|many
CASSLVPGMGQETQYF
TGTGCCAGCAGTTTAGTGCCGGGAATGGGGCAAGAGACCCAGTACTTC
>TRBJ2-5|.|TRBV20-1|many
CSSPGPQETQYF
TGCAGCTCTCCGGGACCCCAGGAGACCCAGTACTTC
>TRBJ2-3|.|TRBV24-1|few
CATSDSTSTDTQYF
TGTGCCACCAGTGATTCAACCAGCACAGATACGCAGTATTTT
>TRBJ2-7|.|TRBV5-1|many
CASSFTVSYEQYF
TGCGCCAGCAGCTTCACGGTCTCCTACGAGCAGTACTTC
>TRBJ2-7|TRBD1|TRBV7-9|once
CASSHRDRGSYGQYF
TGTGCCAGCAGCCACCGGGACAGGGGATCCTACGGGCAGTACTTC
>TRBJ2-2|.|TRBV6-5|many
CASSYSRHTGELFF
TGTGCCAGCAGTTACTCACGTCACACCGGGGAGCTGTTTTTT
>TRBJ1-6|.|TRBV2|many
CASSIGVGSPLHF
TGTGCCAGCAGTATTGGAGTCGGTTCACCCCTCCACTTT
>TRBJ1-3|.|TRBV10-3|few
CAISESRRGGNTIYF
TGTGCCATCAGTGAGTCGAGAAGGGGAGGGAACACCATATATTTT
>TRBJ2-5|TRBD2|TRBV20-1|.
CSATSKGGSRETQYF
TGCAGTGCCACCAGCAAAGGCGGGAGTCGGGAGACCCAGTACTTC
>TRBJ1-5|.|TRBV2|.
CASNRGGQLRQPQHF
TGTGCCAGCAATCGTGGCGGGCAGCTACGACAGCCCCAGCATTTT
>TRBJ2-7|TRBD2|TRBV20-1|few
CSARKASGSYEQYF
TGCAGTGCCCGGAAGGCTAGCGGGTCTTACGAGCAGTACTTC
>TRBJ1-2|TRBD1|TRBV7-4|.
CASSFWSTGVYGYTF
TGTGCCAGCAGCTTTTGGTCGACAGGGGTCTATGGCTACACCTTC
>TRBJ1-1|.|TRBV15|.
CAISSYRGNTEAFF
TGTGCCATCAGCAGTTACAGAGGCAACACTGAAGCTTTCTTT
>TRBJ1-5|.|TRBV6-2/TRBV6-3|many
CASMGRLDQPQHF
TGTGCCAGCATGGGGAGGCTAGATCAGCCCCAGCATTTT
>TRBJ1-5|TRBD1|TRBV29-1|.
CGTGRGNQPQHF
TGCGGGACAGGGCGCGGCAATCAGCCCCAGCATTTT
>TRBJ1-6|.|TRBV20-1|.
CSARTASSYNSPLHF
TGCAGTGCCAGGACCGCGAGCTCCTATAATTCACCCCTCCACTTT
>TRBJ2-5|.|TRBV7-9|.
CASSFGTHEETQYF
TGTGCCAGCAGCTTCGGGACCCACGAAGAGACCCAGTACTTC
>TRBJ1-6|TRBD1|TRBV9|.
CASSGTGDPSPLHF
TGTGCCAGCAGCGGTACAGGGGATCCTTCACCCCTCCACTTT
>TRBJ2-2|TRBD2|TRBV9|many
CASSGGAGGPNTGELFF
TGTGCCAGCAGCGGAGGAGCGGGAGGGCCCAACACCGGGGAGCTGTTTTTT
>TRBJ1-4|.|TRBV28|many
CASVGHNEKLFF
TGTGCCAGCGTTGGACACAATGAAAAACTGTTTTTT
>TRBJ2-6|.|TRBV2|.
CASSERGADSGANVLTF
TGTGCCAGCAGTGAAAGGGGGGCCGACTCTGGGGCCAACGTCCTGACTTTC